A selection of T cell receptor beta chains follows, all from one sample in a study of T cell responses to AZD1222 COVID-19 vaccine. The table came from immunoSEQ multiplex PCR; TCRdb's copy has only in-frame clones and leaves some out. The table has some 80,000 clones, 80% to 90% seen once. The sequenced sample was peripheral blood, obtained on day 0 of AZD1222 vaccination. The receptor set was obtained from an adult in good health. Each CDR3 is given with its conserved first and last residue. D genes are given only for firm matches. Clone size is stated in some rows and not others, as once, few, many or a class when expanded.

>.|TRBD1|TRBJ1-1|TRBV7-3
CASSTDRDTEAFF
TGTGCCAGCAGCACTGACAGGGACACTGAAGCTTTCTTT
>.|.|TRBJ1-4|TRBV5-1
CASSLVAGAANEKLFF
TGCGCCAGCAGCTTGGTGGCGGGGGCGGCTAATGAAAAACTGTTTTTT
>.|TRBD1|TRBJ1-1|TRBV5-1
CASGFTGDTEAFF
TGCGCCAGCGGGTTTACAGGGGATACTGAAGCTTTCTTT
>.|TRBD1|TRBJ1-2|TRBV5-1
CASSLGTGNYGYTF
TGCGCCAGCAGCTTGGGGACAGGGAACTATGGCTACACCTTC
>.|.|TRBJ2-5|TRBV5-4
CASRGEAGAIQETQYF
TGTGCCAGCAGGGGGGAGGCGGGGGCCATCCAAGAGACCCAGTACTTC
>.|.|TRBJ2-7|TRBV24-1
CATSEARGRPYEQYF
TGTGCCACCAGTGAAGCTCGGGGCAGACCCTACGAGCAGTACTTC
>.|TRBD1|TRBJ1-5|TRBV30
CAWSSTGGNQPQHF
TGTGCCTGGAGCTCGACAGGGGGGAATCAGCCCCAGCATTTT
>.|.|TRBJ2-1|TRBV11-2
CASSSAQNSYNEQFF
TGTGCCAGCAGTTCCGCCCAGAACTCCTACAATGAGCAGTTCTTC
>once|.|TRBJ2-7|TRBV28
CASSLLSGGDPIF
TGTGCCAGCAGTTTGTTGTCAGGCGGGGACCCAATCTTC
>.|.|TRBJ2-3|TRBV19
CASKAERTDTQYF
TGTGCCAGTAAGGCGGAGCGCACAGATACGCAGTATTTT
>once|.|TRBJ1-6|TRBV19
CASSLTASSYNSPLHF
TGTGCCAGTAGTTTGACAGCGAGCTCCTATAATTCACCCCTCCACTTT
>.|.|TRBJ1-6|TRBV6-5
CASGDETNSPLHF
TGTGCCAGCGGGGACGAGACTAATTCACCCCTCCACTTT
>.|.|TRBJ1-4|TRBV7-2
CASSTGLLNEKLFF
TGTGCCAGCAGCACGGGCCTACTAAATGAAAAACTGTTTTTT
>.|.|TRBJ2-5|TRBV7-5
CVRSSGAATNF
TGTGTCAGAAGCTCGGGGGCAGCTACAAACTTC
>.|TRBD1|TRBJ2-1|TRBV27
CASASYSGTGVYEQFF
TGTGCCAGCGCCTCCTACTCCGGGACAGGAGTCTATGAGCAGTTCTTC
>.|TRBD1|TRBJ1-3|TRBV5-6
CASSPTTGRGGNTIYF
TGTGCCAGCAGCCCGACGACAGGGAGAGGAGGAAACACCATATATTTT